The sample holds many counts of the clone carrying this TCR beta chain. TCRdb re-clonotyped the PCR reads via MiXCR. The sample holds 20,000 to 25,000 clones, 22% seen once. This CDR3 has 14 amino acids. From germline, CDR1 is LGHNT and CDR2 FRNRAP. The germline V and J ends were trimmed by 6 bases and 6 bases, with 17 bases remaining between them. The data stem from a study of metastatic and nonmetastatic thyroid tumors. Not a single patient had been given any form of treatment at any point before undergoing thyroid surgery. This TCR was recovered from a female donor with papillary thyroid cancer or a benign thyroid nodule (not recorded which). Some clones in this sample may be carry-over from other donors' samples. J is TRBJ1-2 and V is TRBV12-5, with D perhaps TRBD1 (6 bases). The sample comprised tumor tissue. CDR3 DNA sequence: TGTGCTAGTGGCCCTCCCGGGGGCGCAAATGGCTACACCTTC. Its protein is CASGPPGGANGYTF.